Listed below are T cell receptor beta chains from one sample, sequenced in a study of tissue T cells after allogeneic stem cell transplantation. The assay was immunoSEQ multiplex PCR, and TCRdb's table has in-frame clones only and misses some. The sample lists roughly 4,000 clones; about 76% were seen once. Sequencing was performed on left colon tissue, taken at autopsy. The receptors were sampled from a woman between 18 and 50 years old with breast cancer. Each CDR3 is given with its conserved first and last residue. Each record gives: V gene, D gene, clone size, J gene, CDR3 DNA, CDR3 protein. A D gene is named only where the DNA matches it firmly. Clone size is given for some rows only: seen once, a few or many times, or a class if the clone is expanded.

TRBV3-1/TRBV3-2,-,once,TRBJ1-4,TGTGCCAGCAGCCAAGGGGTGAGGGGAAAACTGTTTTTT,CASSQGVRGKLFF
TRBV7-3,TRBD1,few,TRBJ2-3,TGTGCCAGCAGCTTAAGACAGGGAGCAGATACGCAGTATTTT,CASSLRQGADTQYF
TRBV5-1,-,-,TRBJ1-1,TGCGCCAGCAGCTTGACCCCACAGGATGGGACTGAAGCTTTCTTT,CASSLTPQDGTEAFF
TRBV4-2,TRBD2,-,TRBJ2-7,TGTGCCAGCCCCTGGGCTAGCGGGACTAGCTCCTACGAGCAGTACTTC,CASPWASGTSSYEQYF
TRBV9,TRBD1,-,TRBJ2-5,TGTGCCAGCAGCGTAACAGGGGGCCAAGAGACCCAGTACTTC,CASSVTGGQETQYF
TRBV19,TRBD1,-,TRBJ1-2,TGTGCCAGTAGCCCAAGAACAGGGGACTATGGCTACACCTTC,CASSPRTGDYGYTF
TRBV5-5,TRBD1,-,TRBJ1-4,TGTGCCAGCAGCGTTCCGGGACAGGGGTATGAAAAACTGTTTTTT,CASSVPGQGYEKLFF
TRBV7-2,TRBD2,-,TRBJ2-7,TGTGCCAGCAGCTCTGGGGGACTAGCCATTTACGAGCAGTACTTC,CASSSGGLAIYEQYF
TRBV6-1,-,-,TRBJ2-7,TGTGCCAGCAGTGAAGGACCGGGGACCTACGAGCAGTACTTC,CASSEGPGTYEQYF
TRBV6-5,TRBD1,few,TRBJ2-1,TGTGCCAGCAGCCCCGGGACAGGGGGCACAAATGAGCAGTTCTTC,CASSPGTGGTNEQFF
TRBV13,TRBD2,-,TRBJ2-3,TGTGCCAGCAGCTTGCGGGGGGGCACAGATACGCAGTATTTT,CASSLRGGTDTQYF
TRBV3-1/TRBV3-2,-,-,TRBJ2-4,TGTGCCAGCAGCCAAATGTCTATTCAGTACTTC,CASSQMSIQYF
TRBV7-3,TRBD2,few,TRBJ2-2,TGTGCCAGCAGCTTAACCGGTGCGGGGGTGAACACCGGGGAGCTGTTTTTT,CASSLTGAGVNTGELFF
TRBV7-8,-,few,TRBJ1-5,TGTGCCAGCAGCTTATATAGGGATCAGCCCCAGCATTTT,CASSLYRDQPQHF
TRBV29-1,-,-,TRBJ2-7,TGCAGCGTTACCTCGGGCTCGGGGGAGCAGTACTTC,CSVTSGSGEQYF
TRBV30,-,few,TRBJ1-2,TGTGCCTGGAGTCGGAGCAGCCACTATGGCTACACCTTC,CAWSRSSHYGYTF
TRBV7-9,-,-,TRBJ1-1,TGTGCCAGCAGCTTAGTCGATGGGAACACTGAAGCTTTCTTT,CASSLVDGNTEAFF
TRBV7-2,-,-,TRBJ2-5,TGTGCCAGCAGCTTAGGGAGGGGACTGGGATTGGGGACCCAGTACTTC,CASSLGRGLGLGTQYF
TRBV7-2,TRBD1,-,TRBJ2-5,TGTGCCAGCAGCTGGGCAACAGGGGAAGAGACCCAGTACTTC,CASSWATGEETQYF
TRBV29-1,TRBD1,-,TRBJ2-7,TGCAGCGTTGTTACAGGGGTAAGGGACGAGCAGTACTTC,CSVVTGVRDEQYF
TRBV27,-,-,TRBJ1-4,TGTGCCAGCAGTTTATATACAGGCATCTTGGAAAAACTGTTTTTT,CASSLYTGILEKLFF
TRBV30,TRBD1,-,TRBJ1-2,TGTGCCTGGAGCGCGGACAGGGGACATGGCTACACCTTC,CAWSADRGHGYTF
TRBV28,-,-,TRBJ2-5,TGTGCCAGCAGTCTAAGCGGCGAAGAGACCCAGTACTTC,CASSLSGEETQYF
TRBV2,-,-,TRBJ2-5,TGTGCCAGCAGTGAAGGACCTGGGACCCAGTACTTC,CASSEGPGTQYF
TRBV5-4,TRBD2,-,TRBJ2-3,TGTGCCAGCAGCGCCGGACTAGCGGGGTCCACAGATACGCAGTATTTT,CASSAGLAGSTDTQYF
TRBV9,-,-,TRBJ2-5,TGTGCCAGCAGCGTAGCCCTAACTGGGGCCCAGTACTTC,CASSVALTGAQYF
TRBV6-2/TRBV6-3,-,-,TRBJ2-5,TGTGCCAGCAGCCCCGGGACATCAGCCGGAGAGACCCAGTACTTC,CASSPGTSAGETQYF
TRBV5-1,-,-,TRBJ1-1,TGCGCCAGCAGCCTGCAGGGGATCAACACTGAAGCTTTCTTT,CASSLQGINTEAFF
TRBV18,-,-,TRBJ2-7,TGTGCCAGCTCATCCGGGACCGCCCTGGGGTACGAGCAGTACTTC,CASSSGTALGYEQYF
TRBV7-2,-,-,TRBJ1-1,TGTGCCAGCAGCTTAGCCGTAGAGAAAGCTTTCTTT,CASSLAVEKAFF
TRBV2,-,-,TRBJ2-4,TGTGCCAGCAGTATCCGGGGAAACATTCAGTACTTC,CASSIRGNIQYF